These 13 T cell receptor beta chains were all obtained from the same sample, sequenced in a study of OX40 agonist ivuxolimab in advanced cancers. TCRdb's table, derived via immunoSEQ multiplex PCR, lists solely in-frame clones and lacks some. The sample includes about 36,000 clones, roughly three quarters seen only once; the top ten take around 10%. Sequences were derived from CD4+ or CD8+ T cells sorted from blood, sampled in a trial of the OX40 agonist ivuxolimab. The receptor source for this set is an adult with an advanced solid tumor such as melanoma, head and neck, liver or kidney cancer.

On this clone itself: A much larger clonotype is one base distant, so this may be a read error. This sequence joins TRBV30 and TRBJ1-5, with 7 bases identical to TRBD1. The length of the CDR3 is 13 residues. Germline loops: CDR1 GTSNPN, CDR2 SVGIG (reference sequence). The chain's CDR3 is CVWDSYSNQPQHF. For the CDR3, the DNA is TGTGTCTGGGACAGTTATAGCAATCAGCCCCAGCATTTT.

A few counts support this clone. This CDR3 is CASSQPPVRPGGSQYF. The CDR3 DNA follows: TGCGCCAGCAGCCAACCCCCGGTTAGACCCGGGGGATCGCAGTATTTT. The rearrangement links TRBV4-1 to TRBJ2-3; D may be TRBD2 (6 bases). The CDR3 has 16 amino acids. Trimming took 2 bases from V and 10 from J, leaving 22 bases between them. CDR1 is MGHRA, CDR2 YSYEKL, per germline.

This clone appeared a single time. The CDR3 region is CASTLNTGSETQYF. The DNA of the CDR3 is TGCGCCAGCACCCTAAATACGGGATCGGAGACCCAGTACTTC. The genes are TRBV5-1 and TRBJ2-5, with TRBD2 as a possible D gene (5 bases). The CDR3 is made up of 14 amino acids. Trimming stripped 6 bases from V and 5 bases from J, with 17 bases between. CDR1 is SGHRS and CDR2 is YFSETQ in the germline V gene.

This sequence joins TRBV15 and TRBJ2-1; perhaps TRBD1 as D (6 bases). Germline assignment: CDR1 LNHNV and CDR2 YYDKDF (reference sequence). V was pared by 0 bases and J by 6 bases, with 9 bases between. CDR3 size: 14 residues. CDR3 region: CATSRDRGINEQFF. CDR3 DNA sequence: TGTGCCACCAGCAGAGATAGGGGGATCAATGAGCAGTTCTTC.

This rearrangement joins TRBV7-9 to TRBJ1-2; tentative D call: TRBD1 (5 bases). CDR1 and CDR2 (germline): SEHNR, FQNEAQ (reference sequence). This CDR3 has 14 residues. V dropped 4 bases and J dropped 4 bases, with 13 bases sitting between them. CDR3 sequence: CASSSSGGPYGYTF. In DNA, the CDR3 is TGTGCCAGCAGCTCCTCCGGGGGACCCTATGGCTACACCTTC.

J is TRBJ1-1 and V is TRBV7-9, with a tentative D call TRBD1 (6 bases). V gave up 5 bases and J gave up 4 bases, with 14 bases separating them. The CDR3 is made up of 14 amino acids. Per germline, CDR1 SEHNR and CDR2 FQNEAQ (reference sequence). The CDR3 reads CASSTNRDATEAFF. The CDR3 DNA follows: TGTGCCAGCAGCACGAACAGGGATGCCACTGAAGCTTTCTTT.

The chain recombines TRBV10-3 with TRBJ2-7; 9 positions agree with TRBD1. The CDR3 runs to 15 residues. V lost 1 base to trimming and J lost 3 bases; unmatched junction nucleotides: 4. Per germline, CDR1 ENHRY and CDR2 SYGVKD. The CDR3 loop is CAISELGQGGYEQYF. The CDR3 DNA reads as TGTGCCATCAGTGAGTTGGGACAGGGAGGCTACGAGCAGTACTTC.

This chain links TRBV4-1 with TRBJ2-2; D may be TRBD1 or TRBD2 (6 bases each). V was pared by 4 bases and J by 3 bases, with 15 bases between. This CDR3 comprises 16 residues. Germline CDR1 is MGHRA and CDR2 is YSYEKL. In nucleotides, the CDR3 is TGCGCCAGCAGCCGAGGAGGGGGTCAGGACACCGGGGAGCTGTTTTTT. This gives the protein CASSRGGGQDTGELFF.

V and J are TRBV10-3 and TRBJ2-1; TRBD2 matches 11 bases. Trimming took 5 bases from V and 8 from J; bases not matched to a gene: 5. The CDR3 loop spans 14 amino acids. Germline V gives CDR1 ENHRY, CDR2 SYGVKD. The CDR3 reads CAISNSGGADEQFF. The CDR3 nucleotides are TGTGCCATCAGTAATAGCGGGGGGGCTGATGAGCAGTTCTTC.

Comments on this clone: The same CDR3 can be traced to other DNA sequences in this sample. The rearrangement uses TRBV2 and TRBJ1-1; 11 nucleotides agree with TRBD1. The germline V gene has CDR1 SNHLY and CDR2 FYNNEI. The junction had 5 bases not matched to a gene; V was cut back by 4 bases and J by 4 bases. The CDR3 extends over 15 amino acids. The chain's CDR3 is CASSARTGGGTEAFF. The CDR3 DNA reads TGTGCCAGCAGTGCTAGGACAGGGGGCGGCACTGAAGCTTTCTTT.

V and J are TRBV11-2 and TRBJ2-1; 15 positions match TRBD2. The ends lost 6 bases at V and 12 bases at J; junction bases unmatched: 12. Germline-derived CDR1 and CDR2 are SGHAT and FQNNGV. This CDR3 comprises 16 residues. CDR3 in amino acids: CASRSTGTSGGRVQFF. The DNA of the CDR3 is TGTGCCAGCAGATCGACCGGGACTAGCGGGGGGCGCGTGCAGTTCTTC.

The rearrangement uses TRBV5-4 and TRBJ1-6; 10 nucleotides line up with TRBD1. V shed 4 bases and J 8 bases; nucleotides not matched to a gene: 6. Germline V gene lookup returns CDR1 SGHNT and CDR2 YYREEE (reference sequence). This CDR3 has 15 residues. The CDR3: CASSLRDRGDSPLHF. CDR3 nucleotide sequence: TGTGCCAGCAGCCTCCGGGACAGGGGAGATTCACCCCTCCACTTT.

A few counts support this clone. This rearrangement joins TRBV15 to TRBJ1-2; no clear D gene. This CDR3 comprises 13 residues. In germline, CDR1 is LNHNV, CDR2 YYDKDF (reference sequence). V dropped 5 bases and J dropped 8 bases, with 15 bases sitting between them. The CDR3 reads CATSVLIAGGYTF. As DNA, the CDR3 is TGTGCCACCAGCGTACTGATCGCAGGAGGCTACACCTTC. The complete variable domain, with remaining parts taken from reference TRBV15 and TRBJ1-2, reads DAMVIQNPRYQVTQFGKPVTLSCSQTLNHNVMYWYQQKSSQAPKLLFHYYDKDFNNEADTPDNFQSRRPNTSFCFLDIRSPGLGDTAMYLCATSVLIAGGYTFGSGTRLTVV.